What follows describes a single TCR beta chain. The data derive from a study of cytomegalovirus exposure and HLA in healthy donors. Some clones are missing from TCRdb's copy, which holds only in-frame ones; the method was immunoSEQ multiplex PCR. The data hold hundreds of thousands of clones, with approximately 83% observed a single time. The CDR3 runs 13 residues. The germline V gene has CDR1 MNHEY and CDR2 SVGAGI. The germline V and J ends were trimmed by 2 bases and 9 bases, with 11 bases remaining between them. Sequencing input: PBMCs. The sequence was obtained from a woman aged 25 to 39 in good health and CMV-seropositive. This chain connects TRBV6-5 to TRBJ2-4; D gene uncertain. In nucleotides, the CDR3 is TGTGCCAGCAGTTACCGCGGATGGGGCATTCAGTACTTC. It is translated as CASSYRGWGIQYF.